A selection of T cell receptor beta chains follows, all from one sample in a study of blood T cell repertoires in COVID-19. Data came from immunoSEQ multiplex PCR; TCRdb stores just in-frame clones and leaves some out. The data contain roughly 70,000 clones, about 70% of them singletons. The material sequenced was peripheral blood. The receptor source for this set is a woman aged 70-85 years with acute or convalescent COVID-19. Both conserved end residues are part of each CDR3. Each record gives: clone size, D gene, V gene, J gene, CDR3 protein, CDR3 DNA. D genes are given only for firm matches. The size field is filled for only some rows; it gives once, few, many or a size class.

-	TRBD2	TRBV2	TRBJ2-1	CASTTSGGAYNEQFF	TGTGCCAGTACCACTAGCGGGGGGGCCTACAATGAGCAGTTCTTC
-	-	TRBV27	TRBJ2-1	CASSRLGGNEQFF	TGTGCCAGCAGCCGTCTAGGAGGGAATGAGCAGTTCTTC
-	TRBD1	TRBV14	TRBJ1-2	CASSPESGGASYGYTF	TGTGCCAGCAGCCCCGAATCAGGGGGCGCGAGCTATGGCTACACCTTC
-	TRBD1	TRBV28	TRBJ1-2	CASSPGDSYYGYTF	TGTGCCAGCAGTCCTGGGGACAGCTACTATGGCTACACCTTC
-	-	TRBV28	TRBJ2-7	CASSSRLSYEQYF	TGTGCCAGCAGTTCAAGACTCTCCTACGAGCAGTACTTC
-	-	TRBV29-1	TRBJ1-1	CSVEPQGNTEAFF	TGCAGCGTTGAACCACAGGGGAACACTGAAGCTTTCTTT
-	-	TRBV6-1	TRBJ1-1	CASSDGLPGTEAFF	TGTGCCAGCAGTGATGGTCTCCCGGGCACTGAAGCTTTCTTT
few	TRBD2	TRBV28	TRBJ2-2	CASSPAGLAGVSGELFF	TGTGCCAGCAGTCCCGCCGGACTAGCGGGAGTATCCGGGGAGCTGTTTTTT
-	-	TRBV6-6	TRBJ1-1	CASRVPVTEAFF	TGTGCCAGCAGGGTCCCGGTAACTGAAGCTTTCTTT
-	TRBD1	TRBV9	TRBJ2-5	CASSLTGEVETQYF	TGTGCCAGCAGCTTAACAGGGGAAGTAGAGACCCAGTACTTC
many	TRBD1	TRBV4-2	TRBJ2-6	CASSHPGQGSGANVLTF	TGTGCCAGCAGCCACCCCGGACAGGGCTCTGGGGCCAACGTCCTGACTTTC
-	-	TRBV5-1	TRBJ1-1	CASSLEGQGLTEAFF	TGCGCCAGCAGCCTGGAGGGGCAGGGGCTCACTGAAGCTTTCTTT
-	TRBD2	TRBV5-1	TRBJ2-1	CASSAGSGGAYNEQFF	TGCGCCAGCAGCGCCGGATCCGGGGGGGCCTACAATGAGCAGTTCTTC
-	-	TRBV5-4	TRBJ1-1	CASSNRVNTEAFF	TGTGCCAGCAGTAACAGGGTGAACACTGAAGCTTTCTTT
many	TRBD1	TRBV19	TRBJ1-6	CASSARTGDSPLHF	TGTGCCAGTAGTGCCCGGACAGGTGATTCACCCCTCCACTTT
few	-	TRBV3-1/TRBV3-2	TRBJ1-3	CASSNNGREGNTIYF	TGTGCCAGCAGCAACAACGGGAGGGAAGGAAACACCATATATTTT
-	-	TRBV6-2/TRBV6-3	TRBJ1-5	CASSYPETGKQPQHF	TGTGCCAGCAGTTACCCAGAAACAGGGAAACAGCCCCAGCATTTT
-	-	TRBV7-2	TRBJ1-3	CASSLQGSGNTIYF	TGTGCCAGCAGCTTACAGGGATCCGGAAACACCATATATTTT
few	TRBD2	TRBV4-1	TRBJ2-7	CASSQVAGVYEQYF	TGCGCCAGCAGCCAGGTAGCGGGAGTCTACGAGCAGTACTTC
-	TRBD2	TRBV7-2	TRBJ2-3	CASSFGVGLAGVTDTQYF	TGTGCCAGCAGCTTTGGGGTAGGACTAGCGGGGGTCACAGATACGCAGTATTTT
-	-	TRBV4-3	TRBJ1-6	CASSQLSNSPLHF	TGCGCCAGCAGCCAACTTTCTAATTCACCCCTCCACTTT
-	TRBD1	TRBV6-5	TRBJ2-1	CASKLAGGREQFF	TGTGCCAGTAAGTTGGCAGGGGGTCGAGAGCAGTTCTTC
-	-	TRBV20-1	TRBJ2-5	CSASLSIQMTQYF	TGCAGTGCTAGTCTCTCGATCCAGATGACCCAGTACTTC